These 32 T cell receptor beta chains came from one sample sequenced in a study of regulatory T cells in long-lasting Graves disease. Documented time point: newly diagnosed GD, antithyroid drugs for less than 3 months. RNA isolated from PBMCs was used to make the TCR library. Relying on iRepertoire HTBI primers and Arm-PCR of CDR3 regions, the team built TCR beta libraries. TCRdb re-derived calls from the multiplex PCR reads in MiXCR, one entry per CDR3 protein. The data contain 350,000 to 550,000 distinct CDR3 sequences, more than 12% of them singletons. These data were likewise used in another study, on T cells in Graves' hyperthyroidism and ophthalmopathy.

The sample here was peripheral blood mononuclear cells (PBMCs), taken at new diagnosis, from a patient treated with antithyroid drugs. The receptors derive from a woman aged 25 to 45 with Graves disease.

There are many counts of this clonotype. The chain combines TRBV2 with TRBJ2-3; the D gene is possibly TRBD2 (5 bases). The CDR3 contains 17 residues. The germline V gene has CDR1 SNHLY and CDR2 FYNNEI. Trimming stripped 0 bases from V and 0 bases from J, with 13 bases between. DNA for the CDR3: TGTGCCAGCAGTGAAGCGCTTTGGCGGGTCAGCACAGATACGCAGTATTTT. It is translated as CASSEALWRVSTDTQYF.

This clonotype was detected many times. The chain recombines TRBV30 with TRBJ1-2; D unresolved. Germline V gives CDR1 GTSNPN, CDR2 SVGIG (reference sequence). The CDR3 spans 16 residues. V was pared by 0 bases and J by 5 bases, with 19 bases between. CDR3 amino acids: CAWSVRETLRGYGYTF. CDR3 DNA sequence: TGTGCCTGGAGTGTACGTGAGACATTGAGAGGGTATGGCTACACCTTC.

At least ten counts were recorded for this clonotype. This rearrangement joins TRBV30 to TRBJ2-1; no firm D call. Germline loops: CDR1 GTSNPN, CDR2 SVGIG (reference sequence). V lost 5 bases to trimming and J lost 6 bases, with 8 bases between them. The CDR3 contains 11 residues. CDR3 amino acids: CAWAHRNEQFF. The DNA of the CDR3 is TGTGCCTGGGCCCATCGCAATGAGCAGTTCTTC. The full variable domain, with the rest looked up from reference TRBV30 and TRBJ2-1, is SQTIHQWPATLVQPVGSPLSLECTVEGTSNPNLYWYRQAAGRGLQLLFYSVGIGQISSEVPQNLSASRPQDRQFILSSKKLLLSDSGFYLCAWAHRNEQFFGPGTRLTVL.

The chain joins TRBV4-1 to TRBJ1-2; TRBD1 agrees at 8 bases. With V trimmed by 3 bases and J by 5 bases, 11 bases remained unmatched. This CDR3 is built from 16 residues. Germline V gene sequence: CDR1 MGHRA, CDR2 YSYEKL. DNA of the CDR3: TGCGCCAGCAGCCAGTCGGAGGCAGGGGGCAAGTATGGCTACACCTTC. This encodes CASSQSEAGGKYGYTF.

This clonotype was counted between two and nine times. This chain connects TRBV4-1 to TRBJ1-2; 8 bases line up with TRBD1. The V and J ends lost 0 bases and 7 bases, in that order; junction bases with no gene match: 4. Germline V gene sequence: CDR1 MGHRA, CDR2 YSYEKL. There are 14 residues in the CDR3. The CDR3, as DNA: TGCGCCAGCAGCCAAGATCAGGGGGCGGGTGGCTACACCTTC. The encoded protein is CASSQDQGAGGYTF.

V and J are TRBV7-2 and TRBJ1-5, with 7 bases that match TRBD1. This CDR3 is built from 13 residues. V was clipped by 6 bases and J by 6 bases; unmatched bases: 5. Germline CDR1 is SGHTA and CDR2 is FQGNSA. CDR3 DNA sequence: TGTGCCAGCAGACAACAGGGGTCTCAGCCCCAGCATTTT. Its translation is CASRQQGSQPQHF. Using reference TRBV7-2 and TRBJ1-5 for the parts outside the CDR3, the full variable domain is GAGVSQSPSNKVTEKGKDVELRCDPISGHTALYWYRQSLGQGLEFLIYFQGNSAPDKSGLPSDRFSAERTGGSVSTLTIQRTQQEDSAVYLCASRQQGSQPQHFGDGTRLSIL.

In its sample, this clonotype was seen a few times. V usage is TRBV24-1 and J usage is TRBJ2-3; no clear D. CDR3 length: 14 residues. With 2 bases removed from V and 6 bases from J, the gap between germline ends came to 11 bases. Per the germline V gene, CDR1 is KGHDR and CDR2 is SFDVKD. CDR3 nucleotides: TGTGCCACCAGTGATTCCCGTCGGTGGGATACGCAGTATTTT. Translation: CATSDSRRWDTQYF.

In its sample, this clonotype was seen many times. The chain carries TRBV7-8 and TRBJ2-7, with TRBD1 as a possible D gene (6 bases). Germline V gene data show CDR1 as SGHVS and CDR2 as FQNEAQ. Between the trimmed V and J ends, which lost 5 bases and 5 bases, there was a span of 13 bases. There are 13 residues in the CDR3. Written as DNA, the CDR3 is TGTGCCAGCAGCACCGACAGGCCCCACGAGCAGTACTTC. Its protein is CASSTDRPHEQYF.

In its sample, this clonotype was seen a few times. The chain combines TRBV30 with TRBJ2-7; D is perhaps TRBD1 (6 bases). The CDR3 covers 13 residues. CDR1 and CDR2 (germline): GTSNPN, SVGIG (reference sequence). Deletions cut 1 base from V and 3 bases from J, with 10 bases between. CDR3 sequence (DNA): TGTGCCTGGAGTGACAGGGTTAGCTACGAGCAGTACTTC. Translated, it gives CAWSDRVSYEQYF.

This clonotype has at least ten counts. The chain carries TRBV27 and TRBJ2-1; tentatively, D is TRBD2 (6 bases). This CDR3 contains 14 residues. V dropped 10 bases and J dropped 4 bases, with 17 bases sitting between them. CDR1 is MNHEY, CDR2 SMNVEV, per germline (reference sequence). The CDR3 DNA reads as TGTGCCACCCGCAGGGAGGCTTCGTACAATGAGCAGTTCTTC. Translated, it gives CATRREASYNEQFF.

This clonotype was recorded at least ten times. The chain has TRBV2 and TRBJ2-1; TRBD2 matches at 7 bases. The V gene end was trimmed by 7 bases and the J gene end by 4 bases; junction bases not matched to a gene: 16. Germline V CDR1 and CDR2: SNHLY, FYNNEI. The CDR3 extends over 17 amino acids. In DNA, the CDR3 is TGTGCCAGCATGCCCCGAAGCGGGACCCAGGGATACAATGAGCAGTTCTTC. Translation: CASMPRSGTQGYNEQFF. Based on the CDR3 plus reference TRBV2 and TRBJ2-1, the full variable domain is EPEVTQTPSHQVTQMGQEVILRCVPISNHLYFYWYRQILGQKVEFLVSFYNNEISEKSEIFDDQFSVERPDGSNFTLKIRSTKLEDSAMYFCASMPRSGTQGYNEQFFGPGTRLTVL.

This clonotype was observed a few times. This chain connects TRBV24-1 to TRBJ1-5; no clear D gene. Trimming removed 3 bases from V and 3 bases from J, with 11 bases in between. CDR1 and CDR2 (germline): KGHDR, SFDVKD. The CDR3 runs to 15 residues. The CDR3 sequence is CATSDNYGYNQPQHF. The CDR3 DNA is TGTGCCACCAGTGATAACTACGGCTACAATCAGCCCCAGCATTTT.

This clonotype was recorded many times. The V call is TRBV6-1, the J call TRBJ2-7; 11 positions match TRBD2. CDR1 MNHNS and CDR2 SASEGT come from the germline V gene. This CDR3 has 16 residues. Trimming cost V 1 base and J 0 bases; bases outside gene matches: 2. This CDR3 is CASSEGTSGFSYEQYF. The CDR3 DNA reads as TGTGCCAGCAGTGAAGGGACTAGCGGGTTCTCCTACGAGCAGTACTTC.

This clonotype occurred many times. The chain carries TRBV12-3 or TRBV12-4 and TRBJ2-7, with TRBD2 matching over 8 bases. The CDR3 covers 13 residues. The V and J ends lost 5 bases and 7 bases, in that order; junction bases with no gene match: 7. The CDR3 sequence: CASSTRLAWEQYF. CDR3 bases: TGTGCCAGCAGTACCCGACTAGCGTGGGAGCAGTACTTC.

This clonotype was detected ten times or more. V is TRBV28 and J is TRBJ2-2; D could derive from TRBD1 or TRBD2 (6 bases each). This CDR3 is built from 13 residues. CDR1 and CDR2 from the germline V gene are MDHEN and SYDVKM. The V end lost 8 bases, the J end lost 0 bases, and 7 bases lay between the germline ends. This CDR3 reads CASGGPNTGELFF. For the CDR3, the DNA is TGTGCCAGCGGGGGGCCGAACACCGGGGAGCTGTTTTTT.

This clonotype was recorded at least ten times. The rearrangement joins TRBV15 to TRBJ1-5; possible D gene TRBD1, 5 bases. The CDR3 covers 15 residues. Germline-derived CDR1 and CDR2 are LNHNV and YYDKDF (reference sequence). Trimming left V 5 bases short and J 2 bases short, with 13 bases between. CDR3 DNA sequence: TGTGCCACCAGCCTCCGGGACGGGGGCAATCAGCCCCAGCATTTT. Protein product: CATSLRDGGNQPQHF.

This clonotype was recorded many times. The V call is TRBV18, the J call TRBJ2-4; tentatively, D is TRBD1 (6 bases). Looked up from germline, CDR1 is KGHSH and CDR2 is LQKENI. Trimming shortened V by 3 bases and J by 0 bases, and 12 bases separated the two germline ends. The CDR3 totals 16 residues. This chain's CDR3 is CASSPPGQLAKNIQYF. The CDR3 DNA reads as TGTGCCAGCTCACCCCCCGGACAGCTAGCCAAAAACATTCAGTACTTC.

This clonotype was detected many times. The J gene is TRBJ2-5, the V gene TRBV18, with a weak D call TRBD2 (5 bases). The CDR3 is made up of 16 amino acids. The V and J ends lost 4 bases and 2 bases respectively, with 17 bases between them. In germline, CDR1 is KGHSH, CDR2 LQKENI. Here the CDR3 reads CASSRRRTDYQETQYF. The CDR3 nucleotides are TGTGCCAGCTCACGGAGGCGCACCGATTATCAAGAGACCCAGTACTTC. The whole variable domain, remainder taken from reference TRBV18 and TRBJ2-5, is NAGVMQNPRHLVRRRGQEARLRCSPMKGHSHVYWYRQLPEEGLKFMVYLQKENIIDESGMPKERFSAEFPKEGPSILRIQQVVRGDSAAYFCASSRRRTDYQETQYFGPGTRLLVL.

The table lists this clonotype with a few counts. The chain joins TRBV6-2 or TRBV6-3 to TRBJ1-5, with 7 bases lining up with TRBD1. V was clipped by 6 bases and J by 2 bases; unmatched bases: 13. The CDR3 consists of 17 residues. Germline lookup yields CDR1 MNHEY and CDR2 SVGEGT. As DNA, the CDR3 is TGTGCCAGCAGACGCACCAAAACAGGGGCTGGCAATCAGCCCCAGCATTTT. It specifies CASRRTKTGAGNQPQHF.

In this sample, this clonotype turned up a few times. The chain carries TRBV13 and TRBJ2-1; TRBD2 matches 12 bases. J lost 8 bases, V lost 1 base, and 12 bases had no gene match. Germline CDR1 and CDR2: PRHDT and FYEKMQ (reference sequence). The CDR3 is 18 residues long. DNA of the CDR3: TGTGCCAGCAGCTTAGATAGAACTAGCGGGAGGAGTCGATATGAGCAGTTCTTC. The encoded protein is CASSLDRTSGRSRYEQFF.

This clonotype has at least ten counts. CDR3 in DNA: TGCAGTGCTAGAGATAGGAGGGGACCCACTGAAGCTTTCTTT. As protein: CSARDRRGPTEAFF. The J gene is TRBJ1-1, the V gene TRBV20-1, with a tentative D call TRBD1 (5 bases). The CDR3 has 14 amino acids. Trimming stripped 0 bases from V and 4 bases from J, with 12 bases between. Germline V gene lookup returns CDR1 DFQATT and CDR2 SNEGSKA (reference sequence).

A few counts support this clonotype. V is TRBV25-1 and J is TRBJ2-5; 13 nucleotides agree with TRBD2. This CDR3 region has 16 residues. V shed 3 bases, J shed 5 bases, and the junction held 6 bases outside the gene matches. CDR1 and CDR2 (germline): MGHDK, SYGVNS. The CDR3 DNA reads TGTGCCAGCAGTGAGTGGACTAGCGGGAGCCGGGAGACCCAGTACTTC. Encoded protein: CASSEWTSGSRETQYF.

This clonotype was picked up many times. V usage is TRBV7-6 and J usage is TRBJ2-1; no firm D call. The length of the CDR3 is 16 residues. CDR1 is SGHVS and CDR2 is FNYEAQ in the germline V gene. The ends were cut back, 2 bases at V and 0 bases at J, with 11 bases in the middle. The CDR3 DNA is TGTGCCAGCAGCTTAATCAAGGACCACTCCTACAATGAGCAGTTCTTC. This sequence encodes CASSLIKDHSYNEQFF. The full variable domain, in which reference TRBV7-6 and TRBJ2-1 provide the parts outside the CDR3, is GAGVSQSPRYKVTKRGQDVALRCDPISGHVSLYWYRQALGQGPEFLTYFNYEAQQDKSGLPNDRFSAERPEGSISTLTIQRTEQRDSAMYRCASSLIKDHSYNEQFFGPGTRLTVL.

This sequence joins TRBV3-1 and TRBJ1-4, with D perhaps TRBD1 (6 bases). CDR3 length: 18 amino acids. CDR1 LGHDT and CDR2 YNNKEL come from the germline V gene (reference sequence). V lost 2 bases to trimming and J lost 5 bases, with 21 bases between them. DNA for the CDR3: TGTGCCAGCAGCCAAATTCCTCACAGGGAGGAAAAGAATGAAAAACTGTTTTTT. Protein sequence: CASSQIPHREEKNEKLFF. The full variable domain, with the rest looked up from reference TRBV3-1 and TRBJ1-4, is DTAVSQTPKYLVTQMGNDKSIKCEQNLGHDTMYWYKQDSKKFLKIMFSYNNKELIINETVPNRFSPKSPDKAHLNLHINSLELGDSAVYFCASSQIPHREEKNEKLFFGSGTQLSVL.

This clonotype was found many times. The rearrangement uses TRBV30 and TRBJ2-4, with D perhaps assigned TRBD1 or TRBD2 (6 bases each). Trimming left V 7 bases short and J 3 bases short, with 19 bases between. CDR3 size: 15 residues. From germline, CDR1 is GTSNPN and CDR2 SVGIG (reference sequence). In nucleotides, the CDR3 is TGTGCCTCCAGCGTTAAACAGGGAGGCAAAAACATTCAGTACTTC. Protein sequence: CASSVKQGGKNIQYF. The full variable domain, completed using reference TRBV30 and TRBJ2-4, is SQTIHQWPATLVQPVGSPLSLECTVEGTSNPNLYWYRQAAGRGLQLLFYSVGIGQISSEVPQNLSASRPQDRQFILSSKKLLLSDSGFYLCASSVKQGGKNIQYFGAGTRLSVL.

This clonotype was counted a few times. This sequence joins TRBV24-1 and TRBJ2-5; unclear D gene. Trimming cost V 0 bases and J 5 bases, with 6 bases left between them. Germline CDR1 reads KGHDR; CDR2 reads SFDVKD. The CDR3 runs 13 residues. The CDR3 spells CATSDLLGETQYF. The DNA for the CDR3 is TGTGCCACCAGTGATTTGCTGGGGGAGACCCAGTACTTC.

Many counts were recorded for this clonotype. In DNA form, the CDR3 reads TGTGCCAGCAGCTTAACCCACTACTACGAGCAGTACTTC. It translates to CASSLTHYYEQYF. The chain uses TRBV7-3 and TRBJ2-7; D not resolved. This CDR3 is 13 amino acids long. With 0 bases removed from V and 3 bases from J, the gap between germline ends came to 6 bases. Germline-derived CDR1 and CDR2 are SGHTA and FQGTGA.

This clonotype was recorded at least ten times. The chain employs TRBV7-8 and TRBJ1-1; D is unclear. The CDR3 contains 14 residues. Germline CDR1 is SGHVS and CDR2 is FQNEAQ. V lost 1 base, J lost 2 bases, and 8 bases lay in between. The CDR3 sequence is CASSLVEVNTEAFF. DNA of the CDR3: TGTGCCAGCAGCTTAGTAGAGGTAAACACTGAAGCTTTCTTT.

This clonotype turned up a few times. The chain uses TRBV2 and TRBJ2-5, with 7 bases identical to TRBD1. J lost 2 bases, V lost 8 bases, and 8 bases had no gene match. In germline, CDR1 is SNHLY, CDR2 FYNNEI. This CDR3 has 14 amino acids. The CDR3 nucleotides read TGTGCCAGCGTTCTAGGGGGCCCTCAAGAGACCCAGTACTTC. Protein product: CASVLGGPQETQYF.

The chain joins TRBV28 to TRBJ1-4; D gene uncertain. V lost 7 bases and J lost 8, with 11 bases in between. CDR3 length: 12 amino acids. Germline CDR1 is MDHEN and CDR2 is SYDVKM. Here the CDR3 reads CASKSLGEKLFF. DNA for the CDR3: TGTGCCAGCAAGTCACTCGGGGAAAAACTGTTTTTT. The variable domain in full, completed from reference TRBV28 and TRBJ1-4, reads DVKVTQSSRYLVKRTGEKVFLECVQDMDHENMFWYRQDPGLGLRLIYFSYDVKMKEKGDIPEGYSVSREKKERFSLILESASTNQTSMYLCASKSLGEKLFFGSGTQLSVL.

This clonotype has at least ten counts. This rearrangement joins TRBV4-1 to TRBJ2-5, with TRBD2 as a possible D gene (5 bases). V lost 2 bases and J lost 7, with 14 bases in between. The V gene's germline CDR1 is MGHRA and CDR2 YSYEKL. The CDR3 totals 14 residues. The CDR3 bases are TGCGCCAGCAGCCAATTGACGGAGGCTGGGACCCAGTACTTC. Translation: CASSQLTEAGTQYF.

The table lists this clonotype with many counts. The CDR3 nucleotides read TGTGCCAGCAGTTACGGCGAGCAGGAGGTGGGCAATGAGCAGTTCTTC. Translating it yields CASSYGEQEVGNEQFF. V gene TRBV6-2 or TRBV6-3 combines with J gene TRBJ2-1; a weak D match, TRBD2 (5 bases). V lost 2 bases to trimming and J lost 6 bases, with 17 bases between them. Looked up from germline, CDR1 is MNHEY and CDR2 is SVGEGT. The CDR3 length is 16 residues.